Presented here are 8 T cell receptor beta chains from one specimen sequenced in a study of CD8 T cells in Susac syndrome. Roughly 0.5 to 1 ug RNA was reverse transcribed with random hexamers. Each CDR3 protein gets one entry after TCRdb re-called the immunoSEQ multiplex PCR reads with MiXCR. The sample comprises fewer than 350,000 distinct CDR3 sequences, around 92% of which are singletons, and about 0.063% rests with the top ten. The sequenced sample was CD4+ T cells from PBMCs. The receptor set was obtained from a human donor with multiple sclerosis.

The chain employs TRBV7-8 and TRBJ2-1, with D perhaps matching TRBD2 (5 bases). The CDR3 loop spans 13 amino acids. V gave up 5 bases and J gave up 9 bases, with 14 bases separating them. The germline gives CDR1 SGHVS, CDR2 FQNEAQ. The CDR3 DNA follows: TGTGCCAGCAGCGCGGTACTAGTGAGTGAGCAGTTCTTC. Translated, it gives CASSAVLVSEQFF.

The sample holds one count of this clonotype. The rearrangement joins TRBV6-5 to TRBJ2-7; no definite D call. Trimming cost V 10 bases and J 7 bases, with 11 bases left between them. Per the germline V gene, CDR1 is MNHEY and CDR2 is SVGAGI. This CDR3 region has 10 residues. The CDR3 nucleotides read TGTGCCACCGGAAGGTATGAGCAGTACTTC. It encodes CATGRYEQYF.

V gene TRBV3-1 combines with J gene TRBJ1-5; 7 bases map to TRBD1. Trimming removed 0 bases from V and 11 bases from J; junction bases left unmatched: 7. The germline V gene encodes CDR1 LGHDT and CDR2 YNNKEL (reference sequence). The CDR3 extends over 14 amino acids. The CDR3 DNA reads TGTGCCAGCAGCCAAGATCCAGGGGGAGCAGCCCAGCATTTT. Its protein product is CASSQDPGGAAQHF.

The chain combines TRBV6-1 with TRBJ1-2, with a possible D match to TRBD1 (6 bases). The CDR3 has 13 amino acids. The V and J ends lost 0 bases and 5 bases respectively, with 7 bases between them. Germline CDR1 reads MNHNS; CDR2 reads SASEGT. The CDR3 region has the DNA TGTGCCAGCAGTGAAGCAGGGGGTTATGGCTACACCTTC. Its protein product is CASSEAGGYGYTF.

The rearrangement links TRBV2 to TRBJ2-5; D perhaps matches TRBD2 (5 bases). With 11 bases removed from V and 4 bases from J, the gap between germline ends came to 23 bases. There are 15 residues in the CDR3. In germline, CDR1 is SNHLY, CDR2 FYNNEI. The CDR3 sequence: CAGKGLVYRGETQYF. CDR3 DNA: TGTGCCGGGAAAGGCCTAGTGTATCGGGGAGAGACCCAGTACTTC.

The genes are TRBV5-1 and TRBJ2-3; a possible D gene is TRBD2 (6 bases). CDR3 length equals 15 residues. Germline CDR1 SGHRS, CDR2 YFSETQ. The ends were cut back, 10 bases at V and 4 bases at J, with 22 bases in the middle. The chain's CDR3 is CAAGGDGGVPDTQYF. The CDR3 DNA follows: TGCGCCGCTGGAGGGGATGGGGGTGTGCCAGATACGCAGTATTTT.

The CDR3 nucleotides are TGTGCCAGCAGCTTAGTCCGCGGGAAAGGCAATCAGCCCCAGCATTTT. Its protein product is CASSLVRGKGNQPQHF. This rearrangement joins TRBV7-8 to TRBJ1-5; no reliable D call. This CDR3 is built from 16 residues. Germline lookup yields CDR1 SGHVS and CDR2 FQNEAQ. Trimming shortened V by 1 base and J by 2 bases, and 12 bases separated the two germline ends.

V and J are TRBV12-3 or TRBV12-4 and TRBJ1-1; D gene unclear. This CDR3 region has 13 residues. The V end lost 5 bases, the J end lost 0 bases, and 7 bases lay between the germline ends. CDR3 amino acids: CASSLVVNTEAFF. CDR3 coding DNA: TGTGCCAGCAGTCTAGTTGTGAACACTGAAGCTTTCTTT.